This T cell receptor beta chain was sequenced in a study of beta chain features in type 1 diabetes (dated by TCRdb to between 2017 and 2018). For the wider study: Mean age, gender distribution, total cell number and subset yield did not differ between patients and healthy donors. Regulatory and stem cell-like memory subsets were obtained from only 8 patients and about eight healthy donors, while naive and central memory subsets were obtained from all 30 or so donors. A total of about 99,000,000 sorted cells were examined across all samples, and RNA yield correlated strongly with the number of cells per subset. The study compared the TCRB repertoires of sorted circulating CD4+ T cell subsets in recently diagnosed type 1 diabetes patients with those in matched healthy donors. Overall study results and their limits: Because the HLA sub-analyses included only small numbers of individuals, any influence of HLA type on TCRB rearrangement was left unresolved. A moderate but significant shortening of TCRB CDR3 length was observed in type 1 diabetes patients in all four CD4+ subsets. Sequencing cDNA rather than genomic DNA could over-represent highly expressing activated cells, although activation and CD3 levels did not differ between groups. Patients with type 1 diabetes made fewer insertions and deleted more nucleotides at VDJ recombination sites, implying thymic rearrangement abnormalities. Shorter templates might have been favored by PCR, but patient and control samples were amplified and corrected together, so both groups would have been affected equally by any skew. Naive, central memory and regulatory TCRB repertoires appeared to be more alike among patients than among healthy donors.

The entire amount of isolated RNA was reverse transcribed using the High Capacity cDNA Reverse Transcription Kit, so the sequenced TCRB transcripts were expressed ones. Deep immunoSEQ sequencing was performed on naive, central memory and regulatory T cell samples, with an average of around 3.4 million total reads per sample. Sorted cells were lysed in RLT buffer, and RNA was extracted using DNase-treated RNeasy Micro or Mini kits according to cell number. Each cell subset was processed separately to prevent cross-contamination, with patient and healthy donor samples processed together. Using the immunoSEQ multiplex PCR, TCRB sequences were amplified from cDNA into 87-bp fragments spanning the CDR3 region. Sequencing of the amplicons was done on the Illumina HiSeq platform. Regarding the original processing steps: PCR bias was computationally corrected using synthetic template baselines, reads within Hamming distance 2 were collapsed, and singletons that could not be merged were discarded. Reads were aligned against IMGT to assign V, D and J genes, CDR3 length and insertions or deletions at six rearrangement sites. Within each subset, clonotype counts were normalized to the number of sorted cells before true diversity and Gini coefficients were calculated with the tcR R package. Repertoire sharing was quantified using the overlap coefficient calculated on TCRB nucleotide sequences. As a proxy for the pre-selection repertoire, out-of-frame TCRB sequences from naive cells were analyzed. The table was pulled from immuneACCESS by TCRdb, which kept in-frame rearrangements only. Such tables lose some clones; where checked, under half of the loss comes from unresolved V genes, and the rest has no known cause. V and J calls and clone size come straight from that table; D and trimming were deduced from the DNA. The sample table records under 300,000 clones; roughly 13% of these occur just once. The biggest ten clones account for just under 0.02% of the sample.

This clone came up a few times. What antigen it recognizes has not been identified. The input lacks base qualities; no much larger clone sits a single base away. Each donor gave one peripheral blood draw, averaging approximately 120 mL, which was collected into heparinised tubes. A BD FACSAria II and a panel including CD45RO, CCR7, CD25, CD127, CD95 and CD27 were used to sort naive, central memory, regulatory and stem cell-like memory CD4+ T cells. All sorted populations exceeded 95% purity. Right away, PBMCs were isolated by Lymphoprep density gradient centrifugation and were stained directly, with no culture step. To minimize batch effects, samples were stained and sorted in pairs, one healthy donor with one patient per experiment. Sequences MNHEY (CDR1) and SVGAGI (CDR2) are obtained from the germline V gene. V is cut back by 6 bases and J by 8 bases, with 8 bases in the junction unmatched. From the cysteine up to the phenylalanine, the CDR3 has a length of 15 residues. Just CDR3 DNA is preserved here, 45 bases in frame from base 1.

The sequence came from a man aged 25-45 years with type 1 diabetes. Recombination joined TRBV6-5 with TRBJ1-4, with TRBD1 identical over 11 junction bases. What was sequenced was naive CD4+ T cells from blood. Per the publication, the cell subset or site label means: true naive CD4+ T cells. This receptor has the CDR3 CASSLGQGAQEKLFF. Here is the DNA: TGTGCCAGCAGCCTTGGACAGGGGGCACAGGAAAAACTGTTTTTT.